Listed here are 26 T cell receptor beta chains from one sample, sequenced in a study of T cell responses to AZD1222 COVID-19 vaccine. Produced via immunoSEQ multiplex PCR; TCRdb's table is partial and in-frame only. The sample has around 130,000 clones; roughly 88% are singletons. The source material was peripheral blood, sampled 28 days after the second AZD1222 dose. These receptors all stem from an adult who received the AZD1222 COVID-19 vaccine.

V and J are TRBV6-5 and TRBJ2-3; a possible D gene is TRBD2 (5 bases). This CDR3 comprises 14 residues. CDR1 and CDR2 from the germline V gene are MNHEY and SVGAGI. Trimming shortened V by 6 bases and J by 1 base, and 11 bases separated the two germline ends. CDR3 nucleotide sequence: TGTGCCAGCAGATTGACTACCCGCACAGATACGCAGTATTTT. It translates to CASRLTTRTDTQYF.

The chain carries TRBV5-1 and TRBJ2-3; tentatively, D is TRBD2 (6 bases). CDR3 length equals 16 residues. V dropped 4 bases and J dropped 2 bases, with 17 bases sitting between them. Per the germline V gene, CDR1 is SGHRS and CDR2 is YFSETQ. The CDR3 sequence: CASSPGGSETTDTQYF. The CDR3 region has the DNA TGCGCCAGCAGCCCCGGGGGTAGCGAGACCACAGATACGCAGTATTTT.

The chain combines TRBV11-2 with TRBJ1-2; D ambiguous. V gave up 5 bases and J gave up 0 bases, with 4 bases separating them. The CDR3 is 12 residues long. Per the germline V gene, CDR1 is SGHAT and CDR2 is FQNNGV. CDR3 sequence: CASSHTNYGYTF. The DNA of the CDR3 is TGTGCCAGCAGCCATACTAACTATGGCTACACCTTC.

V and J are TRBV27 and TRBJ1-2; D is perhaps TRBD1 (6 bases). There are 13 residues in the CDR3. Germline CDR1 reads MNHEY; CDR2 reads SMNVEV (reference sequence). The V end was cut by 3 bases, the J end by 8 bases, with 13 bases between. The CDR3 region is CASSFTGGGGYTF. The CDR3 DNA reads TGTGCCAGCAGTTTCACCGGGGGCGGCGGCTACACCTTC.

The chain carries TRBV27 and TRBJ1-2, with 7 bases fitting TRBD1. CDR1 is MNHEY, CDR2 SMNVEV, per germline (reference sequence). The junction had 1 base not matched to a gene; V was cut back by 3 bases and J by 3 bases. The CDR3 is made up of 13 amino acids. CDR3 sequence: CASSFDRDYGYTF. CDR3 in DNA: TGTGCCAGCAGTTTCGACAGGGACTATGGCTACACCTTC.

DNA of the CDR3: TGCGCCAGCAGCTTGGGGTCTAGCGGAGTTGGGGACAATGAGCAGTTCTTC. Its protein is CASSLGSSGVGDNEQFF. The gene calls are TRBV5-1 and TRBJ2-1; TRBD2 agrees at 7 bases. V shed 0 bases, J shed 5 bases, and the junction held 11 bases outside the gene matches. CDR3 length equals 17 residues. Germline V gene data show CDR1 as SGHRS and CDR2 as YFSETQ.

The CDR3 DNA sequence: TGTGCCAGCAGCTTAGGGCCCGGGGGGAACACTGAAGCTTTCTTT. Translated: CASSLGPGGNTEAFF. The chain links TRBV7-2 to TRBJ1-1; D perhaps matches TRBD1 (5 bases). The germline gives CDR1 SGHTA, CDR2 FQGNSA. V was trimmed by 1 base and J by 1 base, leaving 10 bases between them. The length of the CDR3 is 15 residues.

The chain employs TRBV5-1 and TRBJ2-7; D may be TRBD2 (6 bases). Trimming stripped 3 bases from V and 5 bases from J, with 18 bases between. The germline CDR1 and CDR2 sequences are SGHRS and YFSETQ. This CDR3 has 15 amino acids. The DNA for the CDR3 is TGCGCCAGCAGCTGGACCTGGAGGGCTCTGAACGAGCAGTACTTC. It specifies CASSWTWRALNEQYF.

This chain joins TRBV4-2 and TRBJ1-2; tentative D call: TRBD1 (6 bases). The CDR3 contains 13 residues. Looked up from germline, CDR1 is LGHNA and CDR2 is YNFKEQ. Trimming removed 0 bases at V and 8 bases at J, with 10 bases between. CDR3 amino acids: CASSQDLGGGYTF. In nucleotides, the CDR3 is TGTGCCAGCAGCCAAGATCTCGGGGGCGGCTACACCTTC.

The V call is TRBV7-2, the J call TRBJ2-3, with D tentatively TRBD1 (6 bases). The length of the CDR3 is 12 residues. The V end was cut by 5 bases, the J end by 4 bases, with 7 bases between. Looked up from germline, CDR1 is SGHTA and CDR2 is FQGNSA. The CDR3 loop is CASSTGSDTQYF. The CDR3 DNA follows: TGTGCCAGCAGCACAGGGTCAGATACGCAGTATTTT.

In DNA, the CDR3 is TGTGCCAGCAGCTCAAGAAGCAGGTTTGACACAGATACGCAGTATTTT. It encodes CASSSRSRFDTDTQYF. The V gene is TRBV3-1 (or the pseudogene TRBV3-2), the J gene TRBJ2-3; D remains ambiguous. The CDR3 contains 16 residues. Trimming took 5 bases from V and 2 from J, leaving 17 bases between them. Germline V gives CDR1 LGHDT, CDR2 YNNKEL (reference sequence).

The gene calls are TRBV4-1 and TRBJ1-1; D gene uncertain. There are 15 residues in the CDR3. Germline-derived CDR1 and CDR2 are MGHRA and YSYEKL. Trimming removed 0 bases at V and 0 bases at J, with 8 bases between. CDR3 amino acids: CASSQDGNMNTEAFF. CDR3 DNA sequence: TGCGCCAGCAGCCAAGACGGGAACATGAACACTGAAGCTTTCTTT.

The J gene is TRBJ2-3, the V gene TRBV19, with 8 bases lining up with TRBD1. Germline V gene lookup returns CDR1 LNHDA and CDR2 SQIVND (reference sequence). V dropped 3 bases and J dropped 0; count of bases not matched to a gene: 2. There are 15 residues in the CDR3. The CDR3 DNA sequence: TGTGCCAGTAGTATGGGGACAGGTAGCACAGATACGCAGTATTTT. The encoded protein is CASSMGTGSTDTQYF.

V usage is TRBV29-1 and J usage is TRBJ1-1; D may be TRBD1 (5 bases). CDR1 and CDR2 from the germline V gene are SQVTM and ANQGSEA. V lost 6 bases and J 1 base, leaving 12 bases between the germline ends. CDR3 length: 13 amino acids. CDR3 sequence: CSVEQASNTEAFF. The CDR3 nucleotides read TGCAGCGTCGAACAGGCCTCGAACACTGAAGCTTTCTTT.

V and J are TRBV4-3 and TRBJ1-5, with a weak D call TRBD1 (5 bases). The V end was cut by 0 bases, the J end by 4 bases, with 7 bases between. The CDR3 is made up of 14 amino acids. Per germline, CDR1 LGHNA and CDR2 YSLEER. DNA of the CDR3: TGCGCCAGCAGCCAAGAGGGGCGGAATCAGCCCCAGCATTTT. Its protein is CASSQEGRNQPQHF.

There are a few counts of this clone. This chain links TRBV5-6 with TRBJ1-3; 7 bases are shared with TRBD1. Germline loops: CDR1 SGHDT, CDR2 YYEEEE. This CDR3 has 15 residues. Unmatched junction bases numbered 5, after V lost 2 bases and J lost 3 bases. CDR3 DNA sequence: TGTGCCAGCAGCTTAAGGGGGCTAGGTGGAAACACCATATATTTT. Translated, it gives CASSLRGLGGNTIYF.

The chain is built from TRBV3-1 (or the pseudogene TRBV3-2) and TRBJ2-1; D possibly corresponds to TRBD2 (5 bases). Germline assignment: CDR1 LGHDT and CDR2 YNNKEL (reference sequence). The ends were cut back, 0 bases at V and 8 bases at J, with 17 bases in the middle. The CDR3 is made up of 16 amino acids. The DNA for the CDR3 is TGTGCCAGCAGCCAAGATCCCAGCGGCCTCATCGATGAGCAGTTCTTC. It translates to CASSQDPSGLIDEQFF.

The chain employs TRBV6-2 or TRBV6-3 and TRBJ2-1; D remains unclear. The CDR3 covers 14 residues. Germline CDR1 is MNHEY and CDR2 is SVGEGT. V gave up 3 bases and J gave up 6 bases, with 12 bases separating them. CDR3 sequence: CASSYWERLNEQFF. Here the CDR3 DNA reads TGTGCCAGCAGTTATTGGGAACGGCTCAATGAGCAGTTCTTC.

The CDR3 DNA follows: TGTGCCAGCAGCCGGAGGAGTGGAGCGGGAGGATCTGAGCAGTTCTTC. Amino acid sequence: CASSRRSGAGGSEQFF. This rearrangement joins TRBV21-1 to TRBJ2-1; TRBD2, as called in the table, went unchecked against the DNA. TRBV21-1 is noted as a pseudogene. There are 16 residues in the CDR3.

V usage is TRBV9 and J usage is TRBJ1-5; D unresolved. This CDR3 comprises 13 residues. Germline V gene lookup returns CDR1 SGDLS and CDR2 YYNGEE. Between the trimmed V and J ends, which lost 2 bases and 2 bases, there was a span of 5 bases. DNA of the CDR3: TGTGCCAGCAGCGTGTTGGGCAATCAGCCCCAGCATTTT. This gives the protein CASSVLGNQPQHF. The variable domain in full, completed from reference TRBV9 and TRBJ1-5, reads DSGVTQTPKHLITATGQRVTLRCSPRSGDLSVYWYQQSLDQGLQFLIQYYNGEERAKGNILERFSAQQFPDLHSELNLSSLELGDSALYFCASSVLGNQPQHFGDGTRLSIL.

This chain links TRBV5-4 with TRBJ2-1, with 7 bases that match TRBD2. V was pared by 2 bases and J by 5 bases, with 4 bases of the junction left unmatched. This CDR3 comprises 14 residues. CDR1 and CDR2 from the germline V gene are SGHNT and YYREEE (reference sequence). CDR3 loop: CASSFAGEHNEQFF. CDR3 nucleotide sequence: TGTGCCAGCAGCTTTGCGGGAGAGCACAATGAGCAGTTCTTC.

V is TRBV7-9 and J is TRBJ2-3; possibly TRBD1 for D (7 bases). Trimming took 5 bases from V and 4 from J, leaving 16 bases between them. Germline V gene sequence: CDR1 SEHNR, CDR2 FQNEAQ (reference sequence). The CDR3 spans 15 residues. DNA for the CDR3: TGTGCCAGCAGCCCAGGGGGTCCGGGGGCAGATACGCAGTATTTT. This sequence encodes CASSPGGPGADTQYF.

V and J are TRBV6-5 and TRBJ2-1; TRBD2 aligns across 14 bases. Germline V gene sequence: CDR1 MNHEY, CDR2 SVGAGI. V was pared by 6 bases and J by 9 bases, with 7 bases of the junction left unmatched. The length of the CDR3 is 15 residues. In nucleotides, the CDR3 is TGTGCCAGCAGCTTCCAGGGACTAGCGGGGGTTGAGCAGTTCTTC. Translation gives CASSFQGLAGVEQFF.

The CDR3 nucleotides read TGTGCCAGCAGGGTAGGGAACACCGGGGAGCTGTTTTTT. As protein: CASRVGNTGELFF. This chain joins TRBV12-3 or TRBV12-4 and TRBJ2-2, with unresolved D. Trimming stripped 6 bases from V and 1 base from J, with 6 bases between. CDR3 length equals 13 residues.

The CDR3 region is CSVPGLAGSEYEQFF. The DNA of the CDR3 is TGCAGCGTTCCGGGACTAGCGGGATCCGAGTATGAGCAGTTCTTC. This chain links TRBV29-1 with TRBJ2-1, with 13 positions matching TRBD2. Looked up from germline, CDR1 is SQVTM and CDR2 is ANQGSEA. The CDR3 spans 15 residues. The ends lost 5 bases at V and 8 bases at J; junction bases unmatched: 9.

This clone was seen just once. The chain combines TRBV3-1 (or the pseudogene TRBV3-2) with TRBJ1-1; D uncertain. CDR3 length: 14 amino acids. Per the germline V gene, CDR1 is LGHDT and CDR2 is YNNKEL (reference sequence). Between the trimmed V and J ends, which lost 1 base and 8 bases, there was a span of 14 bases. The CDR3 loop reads CASSQGASTAEAFF. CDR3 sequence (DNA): TGTGCCAGCAGCCAAGGGGCGAGTACAGCGGAAGCTTTCTTT.